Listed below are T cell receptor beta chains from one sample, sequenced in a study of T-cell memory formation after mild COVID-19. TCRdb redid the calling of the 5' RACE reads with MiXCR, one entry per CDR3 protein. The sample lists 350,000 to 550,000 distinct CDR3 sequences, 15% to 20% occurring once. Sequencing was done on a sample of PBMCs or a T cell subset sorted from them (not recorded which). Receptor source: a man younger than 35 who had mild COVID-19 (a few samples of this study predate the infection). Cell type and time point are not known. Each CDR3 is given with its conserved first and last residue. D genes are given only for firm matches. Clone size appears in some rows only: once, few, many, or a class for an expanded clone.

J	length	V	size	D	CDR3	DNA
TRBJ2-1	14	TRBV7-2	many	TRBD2	CASSLWASGNEQFF	TGTGCCAGCAGCTTATGGGCTAGCGGCAATGAGCAGTTCTTC
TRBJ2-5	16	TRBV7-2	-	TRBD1	CASSPRGQPGLETQYF	TGTGCCAGCAGCCCCCGGGGACAGCCCGGATTGGAGACCCAGTACTTC
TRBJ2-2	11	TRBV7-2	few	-	CASSLRWELFF	TGTGCCAGCAGCTTAAGATGGGAGCTGTTTTTT
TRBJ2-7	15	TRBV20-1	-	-	CSASLPRDGPYEQYF	TGCAGTGCTAGCCTCCCCCGGGACGGACCCTACGAGCAGTACTTC
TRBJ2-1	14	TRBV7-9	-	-	CASSFENSYNEQFF	TGTGCAAGCAGCTTCGAGAATTCCTACAATGAGCAGTTCTTC
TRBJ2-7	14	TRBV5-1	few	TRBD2	CASSLSRGGYEQYF	TGCGCCAGCAGCTTGAGTCGGGGGGGTTACGAGCAGTACTTC
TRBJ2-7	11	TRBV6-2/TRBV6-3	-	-	CASTQSHEQYF	TGTGCCAGCACCCAGTCCCACGAGCAGTACTTC
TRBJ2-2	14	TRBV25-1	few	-	CASSVGHSSKELFF	TGTGCCAGCAGTGTTGGACACTCGTCTAAGGAGCTGTTTTTT
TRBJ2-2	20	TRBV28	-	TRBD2	CASSLYPGLAGAKNTGELFF	TGTGCCAGCAGTCTATATCCGGGACTAGCGGGGGCCAAGAACACCGGGGAGCTGTTTTTT
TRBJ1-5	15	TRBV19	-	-	CASSPLAYSNQPQHF	TGTGCCAGTAGCCCTCTCGCGTATAGCAATCAGCCCCAGCATTTT
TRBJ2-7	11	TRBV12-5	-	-	CASGLAYEQYF	TGTGCTAGTGGTTTGGCTTACGAGCAGTACTTC